These 16 T cell receptor beta chains originate from one sample sequenced in a study of CD8 T cells in Susac syndrome. cDNA came from approximately 0.5 to 1 ug RNA primed by random hexamers. TCRdb processed the immunoSEQ multiplex PCR reads anew with MiXCR; each CDR3 protein has one entry. The repertoire includes roughly 150,000 distinct CDR3 sequences, approximately 94% of them detected once, and over 0.09% sits in the top ten. The sequenced sample was CD4+ T cells from PBMCs. All receptors come from a human donor with multiple sclerosis.

The chain is built from TRBV20-1 and TRBJ2-4; D possibly corresponds to TRBD1 (5 bases). V was clipped by 4 bases and J by 1 base, with 14 bases between them. Germline V gene lookup returns CDR1 DFQATT and CDR2 SNEGSKA (reference sequence). The CDR3 spans 15 residues. CDR3 residues: CSAIDSSSAKNIQYF. The DNA for the CDR3 is TGCAGTGCTATAGACAGTAGCTCGGCCAAAAACATTCAGTACTTC.

The chain carries TRBV30 and TRBJ1-1; D might be TRBD1 (6 bases). With 2 bases removed from V and 9 bases from J, the gap between germline ends came to 16 bases. This CDR3 has 13 amino acids. CDR1 is GTSNPN and CDR2 is SVGIG in the germline V gene (reference sequence). DNA of the CDR3: TGTGCCTGGAGTTCAGGGGACTCCTTAAAAGCTTTCTTT. Amino acids: CAWSSGDSLKAFF. Supplemented by reference TRBV30 and TRBJ1-1, the full variable domain reads SQTIHQWPATLVQPVGSPLSLECTVEGTSNPNLYWYRQAAGRGLQLLFYSVGIGQISSEVPQNLSASRPQDRQFILSSKKLLLSDSGFYLCAWSSGDSLKAFFGQGTRLTVV.

The chain joins TRBV12-3 or TRBV12-4 to TRBJ2-1; TRBD2 is a possible D gene (6 bases). V was pared by 6 bases and J by 5 bases, with 14 bases between. This CDR3 region has 14 residues. CDR3 bases: TGTGCCAGCAGGACCGGGACTCCAAACAATGAGCAGTTCTTC. This translates into CASRTGTPNNEQFF.

V and J are TRBV5-1 and TRBJ2-2; D not resolved. The V end was cut by 4 bases, the J end by 2 bases, with 9 bases between. This CDR3 is 14 amino acids long. Germline V gene sequence: CDR1 SGHRS, CDR2 YFSETQ. The CDR3 nucleotides are TGCGCCAGCAGCCTGACGGATAACACCGGGGAGCTGTTTTTT. The encoded protein is CASSLTDNTGELFF. Based on the CDR3 plus reference TRBV5-1 and TRBJ2-2, the full variable domain is KAGVTQTPRYLIKTRGQQVTLSCSPISGHRSVSWYQQTPGQGLQFLFEYFSETQRNKGNFPGRFSGRQFSNSRSEMNVSTLELGDSALYLCASSLTDNTGELFFGEGSRLTVL.

The chain is built from TRBV27 and TRBJ1-4, with 8 bases that match TRBD1. The CDR3 contains 15 residues. With V trimmed by 8 bases and J by 6 bases, 11 bases remained unmatched. Germline CDR1 reads MNHEY; CDR2 reads SMNVEV (reference sequence). The CDR3 sequence: CASSSPDRADEKLFF. The DNA of the CDR3 is TGTGCCAGCTCTAGCCCGGACAGGGCGGATGAAAAACTGTTTTTT.

The rearrangement links TRBV9 to TRBJ1-4; TRBD1 matches 11 bases. J was trimmed by 10 bases and V by 4 bases; bases with no gene match: 6. The length of the CDR3 is 14 residues. Germline values: CDR1 SGDLS, CDR2 YYNGEE. CDR3 residues: CASSTVGQGGKLFF. The CDR3 DNA reads TGTGCCAGCAGCACGGTGGGACAGGGGGGAAAACTGTTTTTT.

V is TRBV20-1 and J is TRBJ1-1; possible D gene TRBD1, 5 bases. The CDR3 sequence is 11 residues long. CDR1 DFQATT and CDR2 SNEGSKA come from the germline V gene (reference sequence). V was shortened by 3 bases and J by 8 bases, with 10 bases between the two germline ends. The CDR3 protein is CSASRDSEAFF. The CDR3 DNA reads as TGCAGTGCTAGCCGGGACTCCGAAGCTTTCTTT.

V usage is TRBV6-2 or TRBV6-3 and J usage is TRBJ2-4; D gene ambiguous. Germline loops: CDR1 MNHEY, CDR2 SVGEGT. The V end lost 3 bases, the J end lost 0 bases, and 12 bases lay between the germline ends. There are 16 residues in the CDR3. The CDR3 DNA is TGTGCCAGCAGTTATAGGCAAGTCCTAGCCAAAAACATTCAGTACTTC. Amino acids: CASSYRQVLAKNIQYF.

The CDR3 region is CASSRGQGETQYF. The CDR3, as DNA: TGTGCCAGCTCTAGGGGGCAGGGAGAGACCCAGTACTTC. The chain couples TRBV6-5 to TRBJ2-5; 7 bases agree with TRBD1. V lost 8 bases to trimming and J lost 4 bases; unmatched junction nucleotides: 7. The CDR3 totals 13 residues. Germline lookup yields CDR1 MNHEY and CDR2 SVGAGI.

The chain carries TRBV15 and TRBJ2-1, with a weak D call TRBD2 (6 bases). Germline loops: CDR1 LNHNV, CDR2 YYDKDF (reference sequence). The CDR3 sequence is 15 residues long. V dropped 0 bases and J dropped 7 bases, with 13 bases sitting between them. The CDR3 DNA follows: TGTGCCACCAGCAGAGATACGGCAGGGAGGAATGAGCAGTTCTTC. Its protein product is CATSRDTAGRNEQFF.

V usage is TRBV30 and J usage is TRBJ1-1; TRBD1 might be the D (5 bases). V shed 3 bases and J shed 4 bases, with 9 bases lying between them. This CDR3 has 12 amino acids. Germline CDR1 GTSNPN, CDR2 SVGIG (reference sequence). The CDR3 DNA follows: TGTGCCTGGAGCGTGGGGACCACTGAAGCTTTCTTT. This gives the protein CAWSVGTTEAFF.

The rearrangement uses TRBV6-1 and TRBJ2-5; TRBD2 agrees at 7 bases. Germline lookup yields CDR1 MNHNS and CDR2 SASEGT. CDR3 length: 13 amino acids. V gave up 6 bases and J gave up 2 bases; unmatched junction bases: 3. CDR3 nucleotide sequence: TGTGCCAGCAGGCCGGGACTACAAGAGACCCAGTACTTC. Protein product: CASRPGLQETQYF.

The J gene is TRBJ2-1, the V gene TRBV5-6; D is tentatively TRBD1 or TRBD2 (6 bases each). This CDR3 comprises 15 residues. The ends were cut back, 0 bases at V and 12 bases at J, with 19 bases in the middle. Germline V gives CDR1 SGHDT, CDR2 YYEEEE. The CDR3 nucleotides are TGTGCCAGCAGCTTGGCAAGAGCAGCGAGGGGGGCGCAGTTCTTC. Amino acids: CASSLARAARGAQFF.

This chain connects TRBV6-2 or TRBV6-3 to TRBJ2-1; D could derive from TRBD1 or TRBD2 (5 bases each). The ends were cut back, 6 bases at V and 9 bases at J, with 18 bases in the middle. This CDR3 is 14 amino acids long. The germline V gene encodes CDR1 MNHEY and CDR2 SVGEGT. CDR3 in amino acids: CASSSPEGKGEQFF. As DNA, the CDR3 is TGTGCCAGCAGCTCCCCCGAGGGGAAGGGTGAGCAGTTCTTC.

CDR3 nucleotide sequence: TGCGCCAGCAGTGAGTCGACATGGGGCAACATTCAGTACTTC. Translating gives CASSESTWGNIQYF. The rearrangement links TRBV10-1 to TRBJ2-4; a possible D gene is TRBD1 (5 bases). Germline lookup yields CDR1 WNHNN and CDR2 SYGVQD (reference sequence). The V and J ends lost 0 bases and 7 bases respectively, with 10 bases between them. The CDR3 is 14 amino acids.

The rearrangement joins TRBV24-1 to TRBJ1-2; 7 nucleotides align to TRBD1. Germline V CDR1 and CDR2: KGHDR, SFDVKD. The CDR3 has 13 amino acids. V was clipped by 7 bases and J by 8 bases; unmatched bases: 9. The CDR3, as DNA: TGTGCCACCAGCCCCGACAGGGTCGGCGGCTACACCTTC. Translating it yields CATSPDRVGGYTF.